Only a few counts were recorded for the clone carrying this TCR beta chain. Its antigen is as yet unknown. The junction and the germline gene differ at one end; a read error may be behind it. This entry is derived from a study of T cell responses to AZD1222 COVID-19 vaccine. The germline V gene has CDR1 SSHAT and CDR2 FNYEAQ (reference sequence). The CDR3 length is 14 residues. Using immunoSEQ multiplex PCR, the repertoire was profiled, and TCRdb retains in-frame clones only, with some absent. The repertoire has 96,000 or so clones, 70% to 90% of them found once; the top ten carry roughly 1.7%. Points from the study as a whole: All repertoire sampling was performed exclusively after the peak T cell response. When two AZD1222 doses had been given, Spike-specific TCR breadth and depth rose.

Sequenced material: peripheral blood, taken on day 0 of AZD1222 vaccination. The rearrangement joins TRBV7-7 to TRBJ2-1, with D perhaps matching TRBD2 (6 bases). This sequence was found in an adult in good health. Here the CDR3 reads CASSPSGQANEQFF. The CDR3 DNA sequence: TGTGCTAGCAGCCCCAGCGGGCAGGCCAATGAGCAGTTCTTC.